One sample yielded the 10 T cell receptor beta chains listed below, sequenced in a study of shared clonotypes between healthy human individuals. Clones were sequenced by immunoSEQ multiplex PCR, and TCRdb holds only the in-frame ones, with some missing. Among about 2.3 million clones, roughly 93% were seen once, and the ten largest hold 0.39%. The specimen sequenced was naive CD4+ T cells from PBMCs. Specified subset: CD45RA+ positively selected. The source is a man younger than 30 in good health. Some clones in this sample may be carry-over from other donors' samples.

In regard to this clone: This same CDR3 is encoded by further DNA sequences in the sample. This chain uses TRBV28 with TRBJ2-5; possibly TRBD2 for D (6 bases). The germline CDR1 and CDR2 sequences are MDHEN and SYDVKM. CDR3 length: 13 amino acids. Trimming stripped 3 bases from V and 2 bases from J, with 7 bases between. CDR3 amino acids: CASSFAGQETQYF. CDR3 nucleotides: TGTGCCAGCAGTTTTGCGGGACAAGAGACCCAGTACTTC.

The chain is built from TRBV6-1 and TRBJ1-3, with D possibly TRBD1 on 5 matching bases. V was clipped by 6 bases and J by 0 bases, with 9 bases between them. The CDR3 length is 14 residues. CDR1 and CDR2 from the germline V gene are MNHNS and SASEGT. DNA of the CDR3: TGTGCCAGCAGCCGACAGAGCTCTGGAAACACCATATATTTT. Its protein product is CASSRQSSGNTIYF.

The chain uses TRBV27 and TRBJ1-3; D uncertain. The CDR3 consists of 14 residues. V was clipped by 2 bases and J by 0 bases, with 5 bases between them. Germline CDR1 reads MNHEY; CDR2 reads SMNVEV (reference sequence). This CDR3 reads CASSLAYSGNTIYF. The DNA for the CDR3 is TGTGCCAGCAGTTTAGCCTACTCTGGAAACACCATATATTTT.

This chain connects TRBV29-1 to TRBJ2-2; 9 nucleotides match TRBD1. The CDR3 runs to 14 residues. Germline V gene lookup returns CDR1 SQVTM and CDR2 ANQGSEA. The chain's CDR3 is CSATRTGATGELFF. The CDR3 bases are TGCAGTGCCACTAGGACAGGGGCTACCGGGGAGCTGTTTTTT.

This clone came up once. The chain couples TRBV15 to TRBJ1-3; 7 bases line up with TRBD1. Trimming cost V 0 bases and J 9 bases; bases outside gene matches: 20. Germline CDR1 and CDR2: LNHNV and YYDKDF (reference sequence). The length of the CDR3 is 19 residues. CDR3 region: CATSRDGSGRQGIVRTIYF. The CDR3 DNA reads TGTGCCACCAGCAGAGATGGGAGTGGGAGACAGGGCATAGTTCGCACCATATATTTT.

The chain is built from TRBV5-1 and TRBJ2-1; D perhaps matches TRBD1 (5 bases). The V end was cut by 2 bases, the J end by 9 bases, with 12 bases between. The CDR3 has 13 amino acids. Per germline, CDR1 SGHRS and CDR2 YFSETQ. CDR3 DNA: TGCGCCAGCAGCTTCCAGGGTCCGGGTGAGCAGTTCTTC. This translates into CASSFQGPGEQFF.

The rearrangement joins TRBV7-8 to TRBJ2-1, with 7 bases matching TRBD2. Germline assignment: CDR1 SGHVS and CDR2 FQNEAQ. V trimming: 5 bases; J trimming: 5 bases; junction bases outside the gene matches: 6. The CDR3 consists of 14 residues. The CDR3 bases are TGTGCCAGCAGCACACGGGACTACCACAATGAGCAGTTCTTC. Its translation: CASSTRDYHNEQFF.

The chain is built from TRBV28 and TRBJ2-1, with 11 bases that match TRBD2. The CDR3 consists of 17 residues. Germline assignment: CDR1 MDHEN and CDR2 SYDVKM. This CDR3 reads CATSGTSGKSSYNEQFF. The CDR3 coding sequence is TGTGCTACATCCGGGACTAGCGGAAAAAGCTCCTACAATGAGCAGTTCTTC.

The chain has TRBV4-1 and TRBJ2-1; 9 nucleotides line up with TRBD2. This CDR3 contains 16 residues. V shed 0 bases, J shed 4 bases, and the junction held 4 bases outside the gene matches. Germline CDR1 reads MGHRA; CDR2 reads YSYEKL. DNA of the CDR3: TGCGCCAGCAGCCAAGAGAGCGGGAGGCTGTACAATGAGCAGTTCTTC. The encoded protein is CASSQESGRLYNEQFF.

A note on this clone: Other DNA sequences from this sample encode an identical CDR3 as well. This chain connects TRBV11-2 to TRBJ2-5; D is unclear. Deletions cut 1 base from V and 2 bases from J, with 8 bases between. The CDR3 is 14 residues long. CDR1 and CDR2 (germline): SGHAT, FQNNGV. The CDR3 loop is CASSLVATQETQYF. The CDR3 region has the DNA TGTGCCAGCAGCTTAGTGGCGACTCAAGAGACCCAGTACTTC.